These T cell receptor beta chains were read from a single sample in a study of blood T cells in healthy people across ages. MiXCR was run by TCRdb on the 5' RACE reads, yielding one entry per CDR3 protein. The data contain about 1.1 million distinct CDR3 sequences, around two fifths of them singletons. Input material: blood. Receptor source: a man aged 18 to 30 in good health. CDR3s include the opening cysteine and the closing phenylalanine or tryptophan. Each record gives: J gene, clone size, V gene, D gene, CDR3 DNA, CDR3 protein. A D gene is named only where the DNA matches it firmly. The listing skips clone size in some rows; elsewhere it reads once, few, many or a size class.

>TRBJ2-5|-|TRBV7-3|TRBD2
TGTGCCAGCAGCCTCTTCTCGGGACTAGCGGGGGGGCAGATAGGAGAGACCCAGTACTTC
CASSLFSGLAGGQIGETQYF
>TRBJ1-2|-|TRBV2|TRBD1
TGTGCCAGCAGTGAAACATCCCCAAGACAGGGCAGCTATGGCTACACCTTC
CASSETSPRQGSYGYTF
>TRBJ2-1|-|TRBV2|TRBD2
TGTGCCAGCAGAAAACGAGGCGGGGGGGAAACAAGTGAGCAGTTCTTC
CASRKRGGGETSEQFF
>TRBJ1-4|-|TRBV28|TRBD1
TGTGCCAGCAGCTCCGGGACAGGGTCCGGAAAACTGTTTTTT
CASSSGTGSGKLFF
>TRBJ1-2|few|TRBV7-2|-
TGTGCCAGCAGCTTAGCGGGATCGGGGGAGAACTATGGCTACACCTTC
CASSLAGSGENYGYTF
>TRBJ2-1|-|TRBV9|-
TGTGCCAGCAGCGTAGACGGTAGCGCCTACAATGAGCAGTTCTTC
CASSVDGSAYNEQFF
>TRBJ1-1|-|TRBV20-1|-
TGCAGTGCTTCAGGGGATCGGACTGAAGCTTTCTTT
CSASGDRTEAFF
>TRBJ2-3|few|TRBV5-1|-
TGCGCCAGCAGCTTGTCGCCCACACATACGCAGTATTTT
CASSLSPTHTQYF
>TRBJ1-1|-|TRBV5-1|TRBD1
TGCGCCAGCAGCTCGGGTTCTCTTGGGGTGACAGGGGACACTGAAGCTTTCTTT
CASSSGSLGVTGDTEAFF
>TRBJ1-5|-|TRBV6-5|-
TGTGCCAGCAGTTCCGGTAACAGGCCTTATAGCAATCAGCCCCAGCATTTT
CASSSGNRPYSNQPQHF
>TRBJ2-3|many|TRBV12-3/TRBV12-4|-
TGTGCCGGTTCTGGAGACGGCACAGATACGCAGTATTTT
CAGSGDGTDTQYF
>TRBJ2-5|many|TRBV4-3|-
TGCGCCAGCAGCCAAGATCTACTGCTCCAAGAGACCCAGTACTTC
CASSQDLLLQETQYF
>TRBJ1-5|-|TRBV12-5|-
TGTGCTAGTGGTTGGACGGCTGTTAATCAGCCCCAGCATTTT
CASGWTAVNQPQHF
>TRBJ1-4|-|TRBV25-1|TRBD1
TGTGCCAGCAGTGCCAGGAGACAGGGCGCAACTAATGAAAAACTGTTTTTT
CASSARRQGATNEKLFF
>TRBJ2-3|-|TRBV7-2|TRBD2
TGTGCCAGCACCATTAGCGGGACTAGCGGTGATACGCAGTATTTT
CASTISGTSGDTQYF
>TRBJ2-1|-|TRBV20-1|TRBD1
TGCAGTGCTTCCCGGGACAGCGCAACCAATGAGCAGTTCTTC
CSASRDSATNEQFF
>TRBJ2-5|once|TRBV3-1|-
TGTGCCAGCAGCCAACAGGGGCAAGAGACCCAGTGCTTC
CASSQQGQETQCF
>TRBJ1-2|-|TRBV12-3/TRBV12-4|TRBD1
TGTGCCAGCAGTTCTACCGGGACAGGGCAAGGCTATGGCTACACCTTC
CASSSTGTGQGYGYTF
>TRBJ1-4|-|TRBV6-6|-
TGTGCCAGCAGTTACCCCCCGCTGTTTTTT
CASSYPPLFF
>TRBJ2-1|-|TRBV7-9|TRBD2
TGTGCCAGCAGTCCTGCTTGGAGCGGGGGTGTCTATGAGCAGTTCTTC
CASSPAWSGGVYEQFF
>TRBJ2-1|-|TRBV20-1|-
TGCAGTGCCACCCCGAGGGGTATTCGGGGTGAGCAGTTCTTC
CSATPRGIRGEQFF
>TRBJ2-6|few|TRBV29-1|-
TGCAGCGTTGAGGGGTCTGGGGCCAACGTCCTGACTTTC
CSVEGSGANVLTF
>TRBJ1-1|few|TRBV7-2|-
TGTGCCAGCAGCTTAGATGGGGGAGCCCCTGAAGCTTTCTTT
CASSLDGGAPEAFF
>TRBJ2-3|few|TRBV6-4|TRBD2
TGTGCCAGCAGTGAATCAGCGGGGGGGACAGATACGCAGTATTTT
CASSESAGGTDTQYF
>TRBJ1-3|-|TRBV29-1|TRBD1
TGCAGCGTAGCCGCGACAGGGGCCAGAGGAAACACCATATATTTT
CSVAATGARGNTIYF
>TRBJ2-4|-|TRBV28|-
TGTGCCAGAAGCAGCCGGCGGGGCCCTTTTAACATTCAGTACTTC
CARSSRRGPFNIQYF